This T cell receptor beta chain stems from a study of PD-1 blockade in classical Hodgkin lymphoma. Study-wide findings and caveats: Healthy donors reportedly exceeded newly diagnosed patients in baseline TCR diversity.

Germline CDR1 is MDHEN and CDR2 is SYDVKM. This CDR3 has 11 residues. Between the trimmed V and J ends, which lost 3 bases and 5 bases, there was a span of 3 bases. As to this clone: Its antigen is unknown.

Clones were sequenced by immunoSEQ multiplex PCR, and TCRdb holds only the in-frame ones, with some missing. The sample carries about 20,000 clones, 85% to 90% recorded once. The time point here: newly diagnosed, previously untreated cHL patient sample. The CD4+ T cells used were purified from thawed PBMCs through magnetic negative selection. PBMCs representing newly diagnosed, untreated classical Hodgkin lymphoma functioned as the comparison. The clonotype was recovered from a human donor with classical Hodgkin lymphoma. The specimen sequenced was CD4+ T cells from blood. The gene calls are TRBV28 and TRBJ2-3, with D hard to call. As DNA, the CDR3 is TGTGCCAGCAGTTTGAGAGATACGCAGTATTTT. Translating gives CASSLRDTQYF. Combining the CDR3 with reference TRBV28 and TRBJ2-3 gives the whole variable domain DVKVTQSSRYLVKRTGEKVFLECVQDMDHENMFWYRQDPGLGLRLIYFSYDVKMKEKGDIPEGYSVSREKKERFSLILESASTNQTSMYLCASSLRDTQYFGPGTRLTVL.